The 8 T cell receptor beta chains below come from one sample, sequenced in a study of blood T cell repertoires in COVID-19. Assay used: immunoSEQ multiplex PCR; TCRdb lists only in-frame clones, some missing. The table has 210,000 or so clones, around 90% seen once. The sample was PBMCs or T cells enriched from blood (not recorded which). The receptors were gathered from a young woman who had been exposed to COVID-19.

The gene calls are TRBV7-2 and TRBJ2-5; 7 bases line up with TRBD2. The CDR3 is 16 amino acids. V shed 1 base, J shed 1 base, and the junction held 6 bases outside the gene matches. Germline loops: CDR1 SGHTA, CDR2 FQGNSA. CDR3 amino acids: CASSLVGTTFQETQYF. The CDR3 DNA reads as TGTGCCAGCAGCTTAGTTGGGACTACCTTCCAAGAGACCCAGTACTTC.

The V and J genes are TRBV9 and TRBJ2-5, with D perhaps matching TRBD1 (6 bases). This CDR3 is 16 amino acids long. V lost 0 bases and J 0 bases, leaving 12 bases between the germline ends. CDR1 and CDR2 (germline): SGDLS, YYNGEE. The CDR3 protein is CASSVGVGGYQETQYF. Here the CDR3 DNA reads TGTGCCAGCAGCGTAGGGGTAGGGGGATACCAAGAGACCCAGTACTTC.

V and J are TRBV5-4 and TRBJ2-1, with 11 bases aligning to TRBD2. CDR3 length: 16 amino acids. Germline assignment: CDR1 SGHNT and CDR2 YYREEE (reference sequence). V was pared by 3 bases and J by 3 bases, with 5 bases of the junction left unmatched. CDR3 sequence: CASSSGTSGHYNEQFF. The CDR3 DNA is TGTGCCAGCAGCTCCGGGACTAGCGGACACTACAATGAGCAGTTCTTC.

The chain carries TRBV10-1 and TRBJ2-2; D remains ambiguous. Germline-derived CDR1 and CDR2 are WNHNN and SYGVQD (reference sequence). V lost 5 bases, J lost 2 bases, and 12 bases lay in between. This CDR3 is built from 15 residues. Written as DNA, the CDR3 is TGCGCCAGCAGTCCCGGTAGTTTCAACACCGGGGAGCTGTTTTTT. Residues: CASSPGSFNTGELFF.

The rearrangement uses TRBV15 and TRBJ2-2; TRBD2 matches 14 bases. Trimming at V came to 3 bases and at J to 0 bases, leaving 15 bases not matched to a gene. The germline V gene encodes CDR1 LNHNV and CDR2 YYDKDF (reference sequence). The CDR3 runs to 22 residues. CDR3 residues: CATSRAGTSGSIRPSNTGELFF. The CDR3 DNA reads as TGTGCCACCAGCAGGGCCGGGACTAGCGGGAGCATCCGACCGTCGAACACCGGGGAGCTGTTTTTT.

This clone has a single count. The CDR3 spells CASTQQGDGYTF. The CDR3 region has the DNA TGTGCCAGCACCCAACAGGGGGATGGCTACACCTTC. The chain carries TRBV6-5 and TRBJ1-2; 8 bases map to TRBD1. Germline lookup yields CDR1 MNHEY and CDR2 SVGAGI. V lost 7 bases, J lost 6 bases, and 4 bases stayed unmatched. The CDR3 runs to 12 residues.

This clone was picked up a small number of times. A read error may account for a junction end that differs from germline. The chain links TRBV10-2 to TRBJ2-7; 8 positions agree with TRBD2. Looked up from germline, CDR1 is WSHSY and CDR2 is SAAADI. This CDR3 spans 13 amino acids. The CDR3 spells CASSEYGLGTSNF. The CDR3 region has the DNA TGCGCCAGCAGTGAGTACGGATTAGGGACTAGTAACTTC.

This chain links TRBV7-2 with TRBJ2-3; 15 nucleotides match TRBD2. Germline V lookup: CDR1 SGHTA, CDR2 FQGNSA. V lost 0 bases and J lost 10; bases outside the gene matches: 11. The CDR3 runs to 18 residues. Here the CDR3 DNA reads TGTGCCAGCAGCTTAGCAAGTGGACTAGCGGGAGGGTTCAGTGCGCAGTATTTT. It encodes CASSLASGLAGGFSAQYF.